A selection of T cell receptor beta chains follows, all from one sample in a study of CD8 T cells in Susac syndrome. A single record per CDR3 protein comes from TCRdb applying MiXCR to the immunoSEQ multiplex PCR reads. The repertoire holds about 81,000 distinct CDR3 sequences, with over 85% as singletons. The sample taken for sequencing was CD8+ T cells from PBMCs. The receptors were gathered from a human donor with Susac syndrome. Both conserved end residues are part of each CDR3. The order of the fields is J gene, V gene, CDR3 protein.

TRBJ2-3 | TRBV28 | CASSRNPLAARTDTQYF
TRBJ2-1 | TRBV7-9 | CASSLGRGVSSYNEQFF
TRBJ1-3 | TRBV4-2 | CASSLNTEDAGNTIYF
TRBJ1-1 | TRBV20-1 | CSVPTGVGAFF
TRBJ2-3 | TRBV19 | CASSQAAADTQYF
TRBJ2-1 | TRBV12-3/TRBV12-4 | CASSLVVSSYNEQFF
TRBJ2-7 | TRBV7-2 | CASSPRDRETNFPDEQYF
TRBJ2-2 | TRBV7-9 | CASSLGGTSVTGELFF
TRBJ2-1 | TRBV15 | CATSSLAGGSYNEQFF
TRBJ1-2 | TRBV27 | CASSLSSDFYGYTF
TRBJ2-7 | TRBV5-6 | CASSLGPGISYEQYF
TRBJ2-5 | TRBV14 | CASSWGLAGLGETQYF
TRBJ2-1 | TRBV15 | CATSRNIGSSYNEQFF
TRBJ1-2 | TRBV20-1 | CSARELRYGYGYTF
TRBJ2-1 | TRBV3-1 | CASSQEPSYNEQFF
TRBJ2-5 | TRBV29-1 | CSVVDGGRQETQYF
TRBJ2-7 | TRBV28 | CASNPEGVWSYEQYF
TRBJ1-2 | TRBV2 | CARGQELNYGYTF
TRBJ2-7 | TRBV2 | CASSGWGTEQYF
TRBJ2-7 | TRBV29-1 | CSVLYAYEQYF
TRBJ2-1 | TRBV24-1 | CATSDLGASGVNEQFF
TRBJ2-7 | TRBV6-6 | CASSLPQGYEQYF
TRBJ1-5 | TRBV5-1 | CASSLEGGQPQHF
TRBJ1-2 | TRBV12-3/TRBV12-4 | CASGDGYTF
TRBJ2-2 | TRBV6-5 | CASSYQNYGGTTGELFF
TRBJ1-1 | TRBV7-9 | CASSSHDRDEAFF
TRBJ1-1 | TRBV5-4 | CASSSAAAEAFF
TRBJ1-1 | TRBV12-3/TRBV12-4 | CASSFTEGAAEAFF
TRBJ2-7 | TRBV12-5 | CASGLTREQYF
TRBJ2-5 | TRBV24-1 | CATSDRGSQETQYF
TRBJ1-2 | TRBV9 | CASRGADYGYTF
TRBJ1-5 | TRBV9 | CASSVGQALRPQHF
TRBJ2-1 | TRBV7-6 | CASSLQGAYNEQFF
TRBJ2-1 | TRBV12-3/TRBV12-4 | CASSLGTSVSSYNEQFF
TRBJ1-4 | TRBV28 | CASSLRGSTNEKLFF
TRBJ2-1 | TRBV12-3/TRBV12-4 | CATSYSLFYNEQFF
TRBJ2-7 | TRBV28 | CASTPGTRDYEQYF
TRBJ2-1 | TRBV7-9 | CASSHSRAPTYNEQFF
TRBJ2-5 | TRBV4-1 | CASSQDSLGETQYF
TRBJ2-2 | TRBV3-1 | CATQGTGRTGELFF
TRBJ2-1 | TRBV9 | CASSVGLAGVDEQFF
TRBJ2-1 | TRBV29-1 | CSVEDTYNEQFF
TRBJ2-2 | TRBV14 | CASSPEAVYTGELFF
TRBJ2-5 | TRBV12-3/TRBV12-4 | CASSTGTGRDKTQYF
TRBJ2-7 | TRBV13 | CASSLAAGGRVYEQYF
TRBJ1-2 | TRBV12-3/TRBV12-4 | CASSPGNWYGYTF
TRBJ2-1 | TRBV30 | CAWSGIAGLYNEQFF
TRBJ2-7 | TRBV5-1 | CASSFIGDRGYEQYF
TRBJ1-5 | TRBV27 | CASSFRQYSNQPQHF
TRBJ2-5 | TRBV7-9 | CASSSTGGVETQYF
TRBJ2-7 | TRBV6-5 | CASSYLVGTGVYEQYF
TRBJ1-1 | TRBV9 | CASSVSPDRVNTEAFF
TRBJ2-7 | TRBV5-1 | CASSFDTSYEQYF
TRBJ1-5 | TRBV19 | CASYAQGGSNQPQHF